The 12 T cell receptor beta chains given below trace back to one sample, sequenced in a study of blood T cell repertoires in COVID-19. Generated by immunoSEQ multiplex PCR, the TCRdb table keeps only in-frame clones and is missing some. The top ten clones hold over 2.5% of a sample with approximately 45,000 clones, approximately 83% of them seen once. Sequenced: peripheral blood. These receptors originate from a woman aged 80 or over with acute or convalescent COVID-19.

This rearrangement joins TRBV19 to TRBJ1-5, with D hard to call. Trimming took 4 bases from V and 5 from J, leaving 9 bases between them. The CDR3 is 13 amino acids. Germline values: CDR1 LNHDA, CDR2 SQIVND (reference sequence). The DNA of the CDR3 is TGTGCCAGTAGTACCCAGGTCGATCAGCCCCAGCATTTT. It specifies CASSTQVDQPQHF.

The CDR3: CASSPSRGQWALHF. The CDR3 DNA reads TGTGCCAGCAGCCCGTCGCGGGGCCAATGGGCCCTCCACTTT. The rearrangement joins TRBV3-1 (or the pseudogene TRBV3-2) to TRBJ1-6; TRBD1 might be the D (5 bases). V was clipped by 4 bases and J by 14 bases, with 18 bases between them. The germline V gene encodes CDR1 LGHDT and CDR2 YNNKEL (reference sequence). The CDR3 has 14 residues.

The J gene is TRBJ2-1, the V gene TRBV19; TRBD2 matches at 14 bases. V shed 5 bases, J shed 7 bases, and the junction held 7 bases outside the gene matches. There are 16 residues in the CDR3. CDR1 LNHDA and CDR2 SQIVND come from the germline V gene (reference sequence). The CDR3 sequence: CASSPQTSGGANEQFF. The CDR3 DNA reads TGTGCCAGTAGTCCCCAGACTAGCGGGGGGGCGAATGAGCAGTTCTTC.

The chain has TRBV20-1 and TRBJ1-2; D is unresolved. V dropped 5 bases and J dropped 8 bases, with 9 bases sitting between them. The CDR3 length is 10 residues. In germline, CDR1 is DFQATT, CDR2 SNEGSKA (reference sequence). CDR3 region: CSAVGSGYTF. The CDR3 DNA reads TGCAGTGCTGTGGGGAGCGGCTACACCTTC.

The CDR3 region has the DNA TGTGCCAGCAGTGACGCGGGGGGGCCGGGCAATGAGCAGTTCTTC. It encodes CASSDAGGPGNEQFF. This chain links TRBV25-1 with TRBJ2-1; the match to TRBD2 covers 9 bases. The V and J ends lost 3 bases and 6 bases, in that order; junction bases with no gene match: 6. The V gene's germline CDR1 is MGHDK and CDR2 SYGVNS. The length of the CDR3 is 15 residues.

The V gene is TRBV7-6, the J gene TRBJ2-5, with TRBD2 identical over 8 bases. This CDR3 has 15 residues. Looked up from germline, CDR1 is SGHVS and CDR2 is FNYEAQ. The V gene end was trimmed by 4 bases and the J gene end by 5 bases; junction bases not matched to a gene: 9. CDR3 protein: CASSSLGLVYETQYF. The CDR3 nucleotides read TGTGCCAGCAGCTCCCTGGGACTAGTATACGAGACCCAGTACTTC.

The rearrangement joins TRBV2 to TRBJ2-7; tentative D call: TRBD1 (6 bases). Between the trimmed V and J ends, which lost 4 bases and 3 bases, there was a span of 13 bases. The CDR3 contains 14 residues. Germline V gives CDR1 SNHLY, CDR2 FYNNEI. The CDR3 is CASSARQVGYEQYF. The CDR3 nucleotides read TGTGCCAGCAGTGCGAGACAGGTTGGCTACGAGCAGTACTTC.

CDR3 DNA: TGTGCCAGCGGGACAGGGGGCGCTCTTTTGAATTACGAGCAGTACTTC. Protein product: CASGTGGALLNYEQYF. The chain joins TRBV27 to TRBJ2-7; TRBD1 agrees at 12 bases. The germline V gene encodes CDR1 MNHEY and CDR2 SMNVEV (reference sequence). V gave up 8 bases and J gave up 4 bases; unmatched junction bases: 12. CDR3 size: 16 residues.

This chain links TRBV11-2 with TRBJ2-5, with 13 positions matching TRBD2. CDR1 and CDR2 from the germline V gene are SGHAT and FQNNGV. V trimming: 5 bases; J trimming: 5 bases; junction bases outside the gene matches: 11. The CDR3 is made up of 17 amino acids. CDR3 protein: CASSTLLAGGPSETQYF. DNA for the CDR3: TGTGCCAGCAGCACCCTACTAGCGGGGGGGCCCTCGGAGACCCAGTACTTC.

This clone was seen only a few times. The chain is built from TRBV5-1 and TRBJ1-6; TRBD1 aligns across 7 bases. Per the germline V gene, CDR1 is SGHRS and CDR2 is YFSETQ. The CDR3 has 15 residues. Germline trimming cut 0 bases from V and 9 bases from J; bases unmatched to any gene: 6. The CDR3 sequence is CASSLAGQVGSPLHF. The CDR3 DNA reads TGCGCCAGCAGCTTGGCCGGACAGGTGGGTTCACCCCTCCACTTT.

Only one count was recorded for this clone. The chain employs TRBV19 and TRBJ2-5; the D gene is possibly TRBD2 (6 bases). With 3 bases removed from V and 5 bases from J, the gap between germline ends came to 16 bases. The CDR3 sequence is 15 residues long. The germline V gene encodes CDR1 LNHDA and CDR2 SQIVND (reference sequence). The CDR3 nucleotides are TGTGCCAGTAGTATGAACCGCGGCCGGGGGGAGACCCAGTACTTC. This translates into CASSMNRGRGETQYF.

The chain couples TRBV5-8 to TRBJ1-6, with TRBD1 as a possible D gene (5 bases). CDR1 is SGHTS, CDR2 YDEGEE, per germline. This CDR3 is built from 15 residues. Trimming pared 3 bases from V and 7 bases from J, leaving 14 bases between. CDR3 protein: CASSSGQRENSPLHF. CDR3 bases: TGTGCCAGCAGCTCCGGACAACGGGAGAATTCACCCCTCCACTTT.